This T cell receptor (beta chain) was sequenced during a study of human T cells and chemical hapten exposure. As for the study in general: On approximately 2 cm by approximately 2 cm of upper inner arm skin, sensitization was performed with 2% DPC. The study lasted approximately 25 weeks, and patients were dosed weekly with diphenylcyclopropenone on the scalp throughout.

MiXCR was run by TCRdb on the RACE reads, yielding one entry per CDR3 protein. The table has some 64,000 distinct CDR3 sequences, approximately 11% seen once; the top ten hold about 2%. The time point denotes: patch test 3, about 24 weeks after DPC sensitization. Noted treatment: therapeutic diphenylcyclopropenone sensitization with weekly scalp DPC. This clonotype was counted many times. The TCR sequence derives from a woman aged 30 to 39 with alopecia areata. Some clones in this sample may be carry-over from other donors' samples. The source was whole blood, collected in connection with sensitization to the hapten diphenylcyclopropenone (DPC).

CDR3 sequence: CASSLLGQETQYF. The CDR3 DNA sequence: TGTGCCAGCAGTCTTCTGGGACAAGAGACCCAGTACTTC. This chain links TRBV12-3 or TRBV12-4 with TRBJ2-5; no clear D gene. V lost 5 bases to trimming and J lost 2 bases, with 9 bases between them. The CDR3 spans 13 residues.